The following is a T cell receptor (beta chain) sequence with its context. Profiling relied on immunoSEQ multiplex PCR, and the TCRdb table lists in-frame clones only, not all of them. The repertoire holds some 120,000 clones, approximately 84% seen once, with approximately 10% in the top ten. Germline V lookup: CDR1 GTSNPN, CDR2 SVGIG (reference sequence). Trimming left V 1 base short and J 2 bases short, with 9 bases between. This CDR3 is 13 amino acids long. The entry originates in a study of T cell responses to AZD1222 COVID-19 vaccine. Overall study: Second-dose groups at about 4 or about 12 weeks were pooled.

The material was peripheral blood, obtained on day 0 of AZD1222 vaccination. This clonotype was obtained from an adult in good health. V gene TRBV30 combines with J gene TRBJ2-7; D perhaps matches TRBD1 (5 bases). The CDR3 reads CAWSAYRPYEQYF. The CDR3 DNA reads TGTGCCTGGAGTGCATACAGGCCCTACGAGCAGTACTTC.